What follows are 30 T cell receptor beta chains derived from one specimen sequenced in a study of shared T cell receptors in the human thymus. Clones were read by immunoSEQ multiplex PCR, and TCRdb kept only the in-frame ones, dropping some. The repertoire holds 450,000 to 650,000 clones, with around 78% as singletons. These sequences were also reported in another study, on human thymus T cells.

What was sequenced was thymocytes. These receptors all come from a boy in the first two years of life with a congenital heart defect.

The CDR3: CASSPILAGGGGDTQYF. The CDR3, as DNA: TGCGCCAGCAGCCCCATTTTAGCGGGAGGAGGTGGAGATACGCAGTATTTT. The V gene is TRBV5-1, the J gene TRBJ2-3, with 10 bases lining up with TRBD2. The CDR3 spans 17 residues. Looked up from germline, CDR1 is SGHRS and CDR2 is YFSETQ. V was clipped by 4 bases and J by 5 bases; unmatched bases: 13.

The J gene is TRBJ2-2, the V gene TRBV4-1; D gene unclear. The V gene's germline CDR1 is MGHRA and CDR2 YSYEKL. The ends were cut back, 0 bases at V and 0 bases at J, with 8 bases in the middle. The CDR3 contains 16 residues. CDR3 in amino acids: CASSQDLSANTGELFF. The DNA of the CDR3 is TGCGCCAGCAGCCAAGATCTCAGCGCGAACACCGGGGAGCTGTTTTTT.

The rearrangement joins TRBV28 to TRBJ1-1, with TRBD1 matching 7 bases. The CDR3 is made up of 19 amino acids. With 2 bases clipped from V and 1 base from J, the junction kept 16 bases outside the gene matches. Per germline, CDR1 MDHEN and CDR2 SYDVKM. For the CDR3, the DNA is TGTGCCAGCAGTTTACCCCCCCCCTTCGAGACAGGGTCGAACACTGAAGCTTTCTTT. Protein sequence: CASSLPPPFETGSNTEAFF.

This clone appeared a few times. This rearrangement joins TRBV7-9 to TRBJ1-2; 8 bases align to TRBD1. CDR3 size: 15 residues. CDR1 and CDR2 (germline): SEHNR, FQNEAQ (reference sequence). Losses at the gene ends were 0 bases for V and 3 bases for J; bases not matched to a gene: 3. The DNA of the CDR3 is TGTGCCAGCAGCTTAGCGGAGGACAGGGACTATGGCTACACCTTC. Translated: CASSLAEDRDYGYTF.

This clone turned up a few times. This chain connects TRBV29-1 to TRBJ1-1; 9 nucleotides align to TRBD1. CDR1 SQVTM and CDR2 ANQGSEA come from the germline V gene. CDR3 length: 14 residues. Germline trimming cut 3 bases from V and 6 bases from J; bases unmatched to any gene: 8. The CDR3 DNA follows: TGCAGCGTTGATGATATCCGGGACAGGGCTGAAGCTTTCTTT. Translation gives CSVDDIRDRAEAFF.

This sequence joins TRBV28 and TRBJ2-7; 10 bases map to TRBD2. The germline V gene has CDR1 MDHEN and CDR2 SYDVKM. This CDR3 is built from 14 residues. With 8 bases clipped from V and 3 bases from J, the junction kept 7 bases outside the gene matches. CDR3 amino acids: CASQEREGLYEQYF. The CDR3 DNA sequence: TGTGCCAGCCAAGAGCGGGAGGGCCTCTACGAGCAGTACTTC.

The chain has TRBV10-1 and TRBJ2-1; D call uncertain. The V gene lost 2 bases and the J gene lost 8 bases, with 10 bases spanning the gap. This CDR3 region has 13 residues. CDR1 is WNHNN, CDR2 SYGVQD, per germline (reference sequence). CDR3 protein: CASSEPRSHEQFF. The DNA for the CDR3 is TGCGCCAGCAGTGAGCCGCGTAGTCATGAGCAGTTCTTC.

This chain uses TRBV5-8 with TRBJ2-3, with TRBD2 identical over 9 bases. CDR1 is SGHTS and CDR2 is YDEGEE in the germline V gene. The CDR3 is made up of 16 amino acids. J was trimmed by 6 bases and V by 2 bases; bases with no gene match: 10. CDR3 residues: CASSFRVIAGADTQYF. The CDR3 DNA reads TGTGCCAGCAGCTTTCGGGTGATAGCGGGAGCCGATACGCAGTATTTT.

This clone was seen a few times. This chain connects TRBV5-8 to TRBJ1-5; D possibly corresponds to TRBD1 (6 bases). This CDR3 region has 16 residues. Germline V gene lookup returns CDR1 SGHTS and CDR2 YDEGEE. Trimming cost V 2 bases and J 0 bases, with 12 bases left between them. The CDR3, as DNA: TGTGCCAGCAGCTTAAGGGACAAAACTAGCAATCAGCCCCAGCATTTT. Protein product: CASSLRDKTSNQPQHF.

The genes are TRBV27 and TRBJ2-2; D is unclear. The V end was cut by 2 bases, the J end by 0 bases, with 4 bases between. This CDR3 spans 14 amino acids. In germline, CDR1 is MNHEY, CDR2 SMNVEV (reference sequence). CDR3 in amino acids: CASSLTTNTGELFF. For the CDR3, the DNA is TGTGCCAGCAGTTTAACTACGAACACCGGGGAGCTGTTTTTT.

The genes are TRBV27 and TRBJ2-7; tentative D call: TRBD2 (6 bases). With 4 bases removed from V and 2 bases from J, the gap between germline ends came to 21 bases. The CDR3 consists of 17 residues. In germline, CDR1 is MNHEY, CDR2 SMNVEV (reference sequence). The CDR3 DNA follows: TGTGCCAGCAGTTGGGGCCCGGTAGGGAGGTCCGCCTACGAGCAGTACTTC. Its protein is CASSWGPVGRSAYEQYF.

V is TRBV7-3 and J is TRBJ1-5; 7 bases match TRBD1. This CDR3 is built from 18 residues. The ends lost 3 bases at V and 6 bases at J; junction bases unmatched: 17. Per germline, CDR1 SGHTA and CDR2 FQGTGA. The CDR3 bases are TGTGCCAGCAGCTTCCTCTTCCGGGACAGAGGATCTCGTCAGCCCCAGCATTTT. Translating it yields CASSFLFRDRGSRQPQHF.

J is TRBJ1-2 and V is TRBV13, with 8 positions matching TRBD1. The V and J ends lost 5 bases and 2 bases, in that order; junction bases with no gene match: 13. The CDR3 loop spans 17 amino acids. Germline CDR1 PRHDT, CDR2 FYEKMQ (reference sequence). This chain's CDR3 is CASSPSDLQGENYGYTF. CDR3 bases: TGTGCCAGCAGCCCATCGGACCTACAGGGGGAGAACTATGGCTACACCTTC.

This chain uses TRBV19 with TRBJ2-3, with 14 positions matching TRBD2. This CDR3 has 18 residues. V shed 6 bases and J 0 bases; nucleotides not matched to a gene: 8. The germline V gene encodes CDR1 LNHDA and CDR2 SQIVND (reference sequence). This chain's CDR3 is CASRTPGLAGVSTDTQYF. The CDR3 bases are TGTGCCAGTAGGACCCCGGGACTAGCGGGAGTTAGCACAGATACGCAGTATTTT.

The chain couples TRBV28 to TRBJ2-1; 9 bases agree with TRBD2. CDR1 and CDR2 (germline): MDHEN, SYDVKM. The trim removed 2 bases at V and 8 bases at J, leaving 10 bases unmatched. The CDR3 consists of 16 residues. CDR3 sequence: CASSLAGSGSRDEQFF. In DNA, the CDR3 is TGTGCCAGCAGTTTAGCTGGTAGCGGGAGCAGGGATGAGCAGTTCTTC. Filled out from reference TRBV28 and TRBJ2-1, the complete variable domain reads DVKVTQSSRYLVKRTGEKVFLECVQDMDHENMFWYRQDPGLGLRLIYFSYDVKMKEKGDIPEGYSVSREKKERFSLILESASTNQTSMYLCASSLAGSGSRDEQFFGPGTRLTVL.

This sequence joins TRBV5-6 and TRBJ2-1; TRBD2 aligns across 7 bases. Germline V gives CDR1 SGHDT, CDR2 YYEEEE. The CDR3 length is 15 residues. Trimming took 0 bases from V and 5 from J; bases not matched to a gene: 5. CDR3 sequence reads: CASSLELARHNEQFF. DNA for the CDR3: TGTGCCAGCAGCTTGGAACTAGCGAGGCACAATGAGCAGTTCTTC.

The rearrangement uses TRBV5-4 and TRBJ2-5; perhaps TRBD1 as D (5 bases). The closer fit of TRBJ2-7 to the DNA end suggests the J call may be wrong. CDR3 size: 16 residues. Looked up from germline, CDR1 is SGHNT and CDR2 is YYREEE (reference sequence). The CDR3 protein is CASSLRQQMSSYEQYF. CDR3 DNA: TGTGCCAGCAGCCTACGACAGCAGATGAGCTCCTACGAGCAGTACTTC.

The rearrangement uses TRBV14 and TRBJ2-3, with TRBD2 matching 8 bases. Germline values: CDR1 SGHDN, CDR2 FVKESK. This CDR3 has 15 amino acids. V lost 4 bases to trimming and J lost 3 bases; unmatched junction nucleotides: 6. The CDR3 nucleotides are TGTGCCAGCAGCCCACTGGGACTAGAAACAGATACGCAGTATTTT. Protein product: CASSPLGLETDTQYF.

The chain joins TRBV11-1 to TRBJ2-2; TRBD2 matches at 7 bases. CDR1 is SGHAT, CDR2 FQDESV, per germline (reference sequence). The CDR3 spans 14 residues. Trimming took 3 bases from V and 3 from J; bases not matched to a gene: 1. In nucleotides, the CDR3 is TGTGCCAGCAGCTTCGGGGGGTACACCGGGGAGCTGTTTTTT. It codes for CASSFGGYTGELFF.

The chain combines TRBV5-1 with TRBJ1-2; the D gene is possibly TRBD1 (5 bases). The CDR3 is made up of 14 amino acids. Germline loops: CDR1 SGHRS, CDR2 YFSETQ. Trimming pared 3 bases from V and 5 bases from J, leaving 14 bases between. CDR3 sequence reads: CASSSDRFRYGYTF. The CDR3 DNA follows: TGCGCCAGCAGCTCTGACAGATTCCGATATGGCTACACCTTC.

This clone showed up just a few times. The chain recombines TRBV4-1 with TRBJ1-1; possibly TRBD1 for D (6 bases). The CDR3 loop spans 15 amino acids. Trimming removed 1 base from V and 1 base from J, with 10 bases in between. The germline gives CDR1 MGHRA, CDR2 YSYEKL. For the CDR3, the DNA is TGCGCCAGCAGCCAAGTCGGACAGTCGAACACTGAAGCTTTCTTT. Translation: CASSQVGQSNTEAFF.

V and J are TRBV9 and TRBJ1-5, with D tentatively TRBD1 (5 bases). CDR1 and CDR2 from the germline V gene are SGDLS and YYNGEE. V lost 0 bases to trimming and J lost 5 bases, with 18 bases between them. There are 17 residues in the CDR3. The CDR3 protein is CASSVARIRRVDQPQHF. The CDR3 DNA is TGTGCCAGCAGCGTAGCTCGGATTCGCAGGGTGGATCAGCCCCAGCATTTT. Drawing the rest from reference TRBV9 and TRBJ1-5, the complete variable domain is DSGVTQTPKHLITATGQRVTLRCSPRSGDLSVYWYQQSLDQGLQFLIQYYNGEERAKGNILERFSAQQFPDLHSELNLSSLELGDSALYFCASSVARIRRVDQPQHFGDGTRLSIL.

This sequence joins TRBV4-1 and TRBJ2-7; TRBD2 aligns across 7 bases. Germline assignment: CDR1 MGHRA and CDR2 YSYEKL. After removal of 0 bases from V and 4 bases from J, the junction contained 9 bases not matched to a gene. The CDR3 is 16 residues long. CDR3: CASSQEKGGSLYEQYF. Written as DNA, the CDR3 is TGCGCCAGCAGCCAAGAGAAGGGCGGGAGCCTTTACGAGCAGTACTTC.

This clone was picked up a small number of times. The V and J genes are TRBV14 and TRBJ2-7; a possible D gene is TRBD2 (5 bases). The CDR3 has 11 residues. Per germline, CDR1 SGHDN and CDR2 FVKESK. CDR3: CERTSSYEQYF. CDR3 nucleotides: TGTGAGCGGACTTCTTCCTACGAGCAGTACTTC.

V is TRBV2 and J is TRBJ2-1; 9 bases match TRBD2. CDR1 and CDR2 from the germline V gene are SNHLY and FYNNEI. The V segment lost 6 bases and the J segment 5 bases; nucleotides outside the gene matches: 17. This CDR3 has 18 amino acids. The DNA for the CDR3 is TGTGCCAGCAGCCCCAGGGTCCGGGATTTAGCGGGGGACAATGAGCAGTTCTTC. Translating gives CASSPRVRDLAGDNEQFF.

This chain uses TRBV23-1 with TRBJ1-2, with D possibly TRBD1 on 5 matching bases. TRBV23-1 is given ORF status, its function remaining uncertain. V lost 0 bases to trimming and J lost 5 bases, with 16 bases between them. This CDR3 region has 16 residues. The CDR3 region has the DNA TGCGCCAGCAGTCAATCGGGGCAGGGCGATCGGTATGGCTACACCTTC. Amino acid sequence: CASSQSGQGDRYGYTF.

This chain joins TRBV2 and TRBJ2-2, with 11 bases lining up with TRBD1. Germline CDR1 SNHLY, CDR2 FYNNEI. The CDR3 consists of 14 residues. Germline trimming cut 8 bases from V and 3 bases from J; bases unmatched to any gene: 2. The CDR3: CASQGQGDTGELFF. CDR3 in DNA: TGTGCCAGCCAGGGACAGGGGGACACCGGGGAGCTGTTTTTT.

The V and J genes are TRBV14 and TRBJ2-7; D is unresolved. Deletions cut 5 bases from V and 1 base from J, with 12 bases between. The length of the CDR3 is 14 residues. Looked up from germline, CDR1 is SGHDN and CDR2 is FVKESK. The CDR3 loop reads CASSSAPTSYEQYF. In DNA, the CDR3 is TGTGCCAGCAGCTCCGCTCCCACATCCTACGAGCAGTACTTC.

A few counts support this clone. The rearrangement joins TRBV27 to TRBJ2-7; possible D gene TRBD2, 6 bases. V dropped 3 bases and J dropped 2 bases, with 11 bases sitting between them. This CDR3 spans 14 amino acids. The germline CDR1 and CDR2 sequences are MNHEY and SMNVEV (reference sequence). CDR3 region: CASSFLASTYEQYF. The CDR3 coding sequence is TGTGCCAGCAGTTTCCTAGCGTCCACCTACGAGCAGTACTTC.

This clone came up a few times. This chain joins TRBV4-1 and TRBJ1-2; TRBD1 agrees at 12 bases. Per the germline V gene, CDR1 is MGHRA and CDR2 is YSYEKL. J was trimmed by 8 bases and V by 4 bases; bases with no gene match: 5. The CDR3 contains 14 residues. CDR3 in DNA: TGCGCCAGCAGCCCAGGGACAGGGGGCTTCGGCTACACCTTC. Protein sequence: CASSPGTGGFGYTF.